The next 28 T cell receptor beta chains were all read from a single sample in a study of T cell responses to AZD1222 COVID-19 vaccine. Libraries were prepared by immunoSEQ multiplex PCR; TCRdb keeps only in-frame clonotypes and omits some of them. The table records around 100,000 clones, 92% of them present only once. The sample here was peripheral blood, taken on day 0 of AZD1222 vaccination. The source is an adult in good health.

V usage is TRBV4-3 and J usage is TRBJ1-2; D is uncertain. V lost 2 bases, J lost 8 bases, and 12 bases lay in between. Germline loops: CDR1 LGHNA, CDR2 YSLEER. The CDR3 runs to 13 residues. CDR3 amino acids: CASSQQSSLGYTF. DNA for the CDR3: TGCGCCAGCAGCCAACAGTCGAGTCTCGGCTACACCTTC.

In this sample, this clone turned up once. The V gene is TRBV11-2, the J gene TRBJ1-1, with D hard to call. The CDR3 consists of 12 residues. Trimming took off 5 bases at V and 1 base at J, with 5 bases between the two ends. Germline CDR1 is SGHAT and CDR2 is FQNNGV. The CDR3 DNA reads TGTGCCAGCAGCACGACGAACACTGAAGCTTTCTTT. Encoded protein: CASSTTNTEAFF. Full variable domain (remainder filled in from reference TRBV11-2 and TRBJ1-1): EAGVAQSPRYKIIEKRQSVAFWCNPISGHATLYWYQQILGQGPKLLIQFQNNGVVDDSQLPKDRFSAERLKGVDSTLKIQPAKLEDSAVYLCASSTTNTEAFFGQGTRLTVV.

V is TRBV29-1 and J is TRBJ2-5, with TRBD1 matching over 8 bases. Trimming cost V 7 bases and J 1 base; bases outside gene matches: 2. The CDR3 consists of 12 residues. Germline V gene data show CDR1 as SQVTM and CDR2 as ANQGSEA. Here the CDR3 reads CSAGTGQETQYF. The CDR3 DNA follows: TGCAGCGCGGGGACAGGCCAAGAGACCCAGTACTTC.

This clone was found a few times. The J gene is TRBJ2-4, the V gene TRBV10-1, with unresolved D. Germline CDR1 reads WNHNN; CDR2 reads SYGVQD (reference sequence). Trimming stripped 11 bases from V and 1 base from J, with 12 bases between. CDR3 length: 13 residues. CDR3 nucleotides: TGCGCCCCGTGCTATCGGGCCAAAAACATTCAGTACTTC. Translating it yields CAPCYRAKNIQYF.

The chain carries TRBV30 and TRBJ2-7, with D possibly being TRBD1 or TRBD2 (5 bases each). CDR1 is GTSNPN, CDR2 SVGIG, per germline (reference sequence). Trimming removed 5 bases from V and 0 bases from J, with 11 bases in between. The CDR3 spans 13 residues. The chain's CDR3 is CAWGGVSSYEQYF. CDR3 sequence (DNA): TGTGCCTGGGGGGGAGTTAGCTCCTACGAGCAGTACTTC.

The chain carries TRBV28 and TRBJ1-6, with no clear D. V gave up 7 bases and J gave up 5 bases, with 12 bases separating them. The length of the CDR3 is 14 residues. In germline, CDR1 is MDHEN, CDR2 SYDVKM. CDR3 loop: CASKVFTNNSPLHF. CDR3 coding DNA: TGTGCCAGCAAAGTGTTCACGAATAATTCACCCCTCCACTTT.

The V and J genes are TRBV18 and TRBJ1-6; 11 bases are a match to TRBD1. Germline V gives CDR1 KGHSH, CDR2 LQKENI. V shed 2 bases and J 8 bases; nucleotides not matched to a gene: 2. This CDR3 contains 15 residues. The CDR3 nucleotides read TGTGCCAGCTCACCAGGACAGGGGGCGCATTCACCCCTCCACTTT. It yields the protein CASSPGQGAHSPLHF.

This chain uses TRBV9 with TRBJ2-1, with 9 bases fitting TRBD1. The J segment lost 6 bases and the V segment lost 2 bases, leaving 6 bases of the junction unmatched. The length of the CDR3 is 15 residues. The germline V gene has CDR1 SGDLS and CDR2 YYNGEE. The CDR3 DNA is TGTGCCAGCAGCGTGAGACAGGGGGATAGCAATGAGCAGTTCTTC. Encoded protein: CASSVRQGDSNEQFF.

The V gene is TRBV3-1 (or the pseudogene TRBV3-2), the J gene TRBJ2-5, with TRBD1 identical over 9 bases. V lost 3 bases and J lost 1; bases outside the gene matches: 0. Germline V gene data show CDR1 as LGHDT and CDR2 as YNNKEL (reference sequence). The CDR3 runs to 14 residues. The CDR3 is CASSQGQGQETQYF. CDR3 sequence (DNA): TGTGCCAGCAGCCAGGGACAGGGCCAAGAGACCCAGTACTTC.

The count of this clone is one. The V and J genes are TRBV18 and TRBJ1-2; possibly TRBD1 for D (6 bases). V lost 2 bases and J lost 8, with 9 bases in between. The length of the CDR3 is 12 residues. Looked up from germline, CDR1 is KGHSH and CDR2 is LQKENI. The CDR3 DNA is TGTGCCAGCTCACCAAGGACAGAGGGCTACACCTTC. Amino acids: CASSPRTEGYTF.

The sample holds one count of this clone. The rearrangement joins TRBV30 to TRBJ1-2, with a weak D call TRBD1 (5 bases). CDR3 length: 15 residues. V was trimmed by 3 bases and J by 2 bases, leaving 16 bases between them. Germline V gene lookup returns CDR1 GTSNPN and CDR2 SVGIG (reference sequence). CDR3 nucleotide sequence: TGTGCCTGGAGGGTCCGGGACGCCTGGAACTATGGCTACACCTTC. Encoded protein: CAWRVRDAWNYGYTF.

This clone is a singleton in its sample. The chain uses TRBV3-1 (or the pseudogene TRBV3-2) and TRBJ1-2; 9 nucleotides match TRBD1. The CDR3 has 13 residues. V lost 4 bases and J lost 7; bases outside the gene matches: 4. CDR1 LGHDT and CDR2 YNNKEL come from the germline V gene (reference sequence). The CDR3 loop is CASSPTGQGGYTF. Written as DNA, the CDR3 is TGTGCCAGCAGCCCAACGGGACAGGGTGGCTACACCTTC.

This chain links TRBV12-3 or TRBV12-4 with TRBJ2-7, with 8 bases fitting TRBD2. Trimming took 5 bases from V and 8 from J; bases not matched to a gene: 8. The CDR3 extends over 13 amino acids. CDR3 DNA sequence: TGTGCCAGCAGTCCCGGGACTAGAAACCAGCAGTACTTC. The encoded protein is CASSPGTRNQQYF.

This chain links TRBV7-7 with TRBJ1-6, with TRBD1 as a possible D gene (6 bases). This CDR3 is 15 amino acids long. CDR1 is SSHAT, CDR2 FNYEAQ, per germline (reference sequence). The V end lost 3 bases, the J end lost 7 bases, and 13 bases lay between the germline ends. In DNA, the CDR3 is TGTGCCAGCAGCTTGGGCAGGGGAGACAATTCACCCCTCCACTTT. Protein product: CASSLGRGDNSPLHF.

The chain couples TRBV4-3 to TRBJ1-2; D is possibly TRBD1 (5 bases). V lost 0 bases to trimming and J lost 6 bases, with 14 bases between them. CDR1 and CDR2 (germline): LGHNA, YSLEER. The CDR3 loop spans 15 amino acids. CDR3 DNA: TGCGCCAGCAGCCAAGAGGCGATTTCAGGGAATGGCTACACCTTC. Amino acid sequence: CASSQEAISGNGYTF.

This chain links TRBV7-2 with TRBJ2-2, with D possibly matching TRBD1 (6 bases). V lost 5 bases to trimming and J lost 7 bases, with 20 bases between them. The CDR3 spans 16 residues. The germline CDR1 and CDR2 sequences are SGHTA and FQGNSA. The CDR3 nucleotides read TGTGCCAGCAGCCCTGAAGGGACCAGGGGCGGCGGGGAGCTGTTTTTT. Its protein product is CASSPEGTRGGGELFF.

V is TRBV28 and J is TRBJ1-4; D not certain. Trimming left V 3 bases short and J 8 bases short, with 7 bases between. Germline V gene data show CDR1 as MDHEN and CDR2 as SYDVKM. This CDR3 has 12 residues. Here the CDR3 reads CASSLRQEKLFF. The CDR3, as DNA: TGTGCCAGCAGTTTGAGGCAGGAAAAACTGTTTTTT.

V gene TRBV9 combines with J gene TRBJ1-1; TRBD1 matches at 8 bases. CDR1 and CDR2 (germline): SGDLS, YYNGEE. This CDR3 spans 15 amino acids. J lost 2 bases, V lost 3 bases, and 6 bases had no gene match. CDR3 nucleotides: TGTGCCAGCAGCGGGGGCAGGGGGCGAAACACTGAAGCTTTCTTT. Encoded protein: CASSGGRGRNTEAFF.

The chain has TRBV19 and TRBJ2-1; TRBD2 matches at 7 bases. The CDR3 has 15 amino acids. Germline CDR1 LNHDA, CDR2 SQIVND (reference sequence). The V gene end was trimmed by 2 bases and the J gene end by 3 bases; junction bases not matched to a gene: 4. In DNA form, the CDR3 reads TGTGCCAGTAGTATAAGCGGGGAGGTCTACAATGAGCAGTTCTTC. Translated, it gives CASSISGEVYNEQFF.

The rearrangement links TRBV6-5 to TRBJ1-5, with TRBD1 identical over 7 bases. Trimming took 6 bases from V and 6 from J; bases not matched to a gene: 11. Germline CDR1 is MNHEY and CDR2 is SVGAGI. There are 15 residues in the CDR3. The CDR3 coding sequence is TGTGCCAGCAGGGGTGACAGGGCTCGAGGTCAGCCCCAGCATTTT. It specifies CASRGDRARGQPQHF.

This chain joins TRBV7-2 and TRBJ2-5; D not resolved. Per germline, CDR1 SGHTA and CDR2 FQGNSA. V lost 3 bases and J 1 base, leaving 15 bases between the germline ends. This CDR3 spans 16 amino acids. As DNA, the CDR3 is TGTGCCAGCAGCTTTGGGATGGGGTACACCCAAGAGACCCAGTACTTC. This translates into CASSFGMGYTQETQYF.

This clone was observed a single time. This sequence joins TRBV5-1 and TRBJ1-1; D is perhaps TRBD1 (6 bases). The V end was cut by 0 bases, the J end by 2 bases, with 8 bases between. The CDR3 is 14 amino acids. In germline, CDR1 is SGHRS, CDR2 YFSETQ. This CDR3 is CASSLARGNTEAFF. The CDR3 coding sequence is TGCGCCAGCAGCTTGGCCAGGGGAAACACTGAAGCTTTCTTT.

This clone appeared once. The rearrangement joins TRBV7-8 to TRBJ1-1; TRBD1 might be the D (6 bases). Germline CDR1 is SGHVS and CDR2 is FQNEAQ. V lost 1 base and J lost 11, with 14 bases in between. The CDR3 consists of 13 residues. Here the CDR3 reads CASSLVMGGAAFF. CDR3 bases: TGTGCCAGCAGCTTAGTCATGGGGGGGGCGGCTTTCTTT. The entire variable domain, with the rest obtained from reference TRBV7-8 and TRBJ1-1, is as follows: GAGVSQSPRYKVAKRGQDVALRCDPISGHVSLFWYQQALGQGPEFLTYFQNEAQLDKSGLPSDRFFAERPEGSVSTLKIQRTQQEDSAVYLCASSLVMGGAAFFGQGTRLTVV.

This chain joins TRBV7-3 and TRBJ2-1, with TRBD2 matching over 9 bases. CDR3 length equals 17 residues. Unmatched junction bases numbered 12, after V lost 2 bases and J lost 7 bases. CDR1 SGHTA and CDR2 FQGTGA come from the germline V gene. CDR3 protein: CASSLERRASGKNEQFF. CDR3 bases: TGTGCCAGCAGCTTAGAGAGGCGGGCTAGCGGGAAGAATGAGCAGTTCTTC. Using reference TRBV7-3 and TRBJ2-1 for the parts outside the CDR3, the full variable domain is GAGVSQTPSNKVTEKGKYVELRCDPISGHTALYWYRQSLGQGPEFLIYFQGTGAADDSGLPNDRFFAVRPEGSVSTLKIQRTERGDSAVYLCASSLERRASGKNEQFFGPGTRLTVL.

The V gene is TRBV5-6, the J gene TRBJ1-6; D remains ambiguous. V was clipped by 4 bases and J by 8 bases, with 16 bases between them. This CDR3 is 15 amino acids long. Germline loops: CDR1 SGHDT, CDR2 YYEEEE. The CDR3 spells CASSPFHLTDSPLHF. CDR3 DNA: TGTGCCAGCAGCCCTTTCCACCTGACGGATTCACCCCTCCACTTT.

The rearrangement joins TRBV7-2 to TRBJ2-2, with TRBD2 matching 9 bases. Germline V gene lookup returns CDR1 SGHTA and CDR2 FQGNSA. The length of the CDR3 is 15 residues. The V gene end was trimmed by 5 bases and the J gene end by 4 bases; junction bases not matched to a gene: 5. The CDR3, as DNA: TGTGCCAGCAGCCTCTATAGCGGGAGCACCGGGGAGCTGTTTTTT. Protein product: CASSLYSGSTGELFF.

The genes are TRBV7-2 and TRBJ2-7; 11 bases align to TRBD2. The CDR3 extends over 15 amino acids. Looked up from germline, CDR1 is SGHTA and CDR2 is FQGNSA. The ends lost 5 bases at V and 2 bases at J; junction bases unmatched: 5. The CDR3 DNA is TGTGCCAGCAGCCCCTTAGCGGGGGGGCCCTACGAGCAGTACTTC. It yields the protein CASSPLAGGPYEQYF.

The chain joins TRBV28 to TRBJ2-3; unclear D gene. From germline, CDR1 is MDHEN and CDR2 SYDVKM. The CDR3 spans 15 residues. V lost 5 bases, J lost 2 bases, and 14 bases lay in between. The CDR3 is CASSAPQAFTDTQYF. CDR3 sequence (DNA): TGTGCCAGCAGTGCCCCCCAGGCTTTCACAGATACGCAGTATTTT.